Each of the 20 T cell receptor beta chains below was sequenced from the same sample in a study of post-analysis software for immune sequencing data. Study conclusions and caveats: With TRBV5-6, TRBV5-1 and TRBV20-1 included, 4 or 5 TRBV segments were more frequent in patients than in controls.

Libraries were made from TCR beta cDNA, and they carried unique molecular identifiers. Each CDR3 protein gets one entry after TCRdb re-called the PCR reads with MiXCR. The data hold more than 500,000 distinct CDR3 sequences, with roughly 34% observed a single time. No antigen has been identified for these receptors. Sample: blood. These receptors originate from a girl aged 2-17 years with multiple sclerosis.

This clonotype turned up a few times. The chain links TRBV20-1 to TRBJ2-5; D gene unclear. The J call may be wrong; the DNA end is better matched by TRBJ2-7. Germline-derived CDR1 and CDR2 are DFQATT and SNEGSKA (reference sequence). This CDR3 has 12 residues. The DNA of the CDR3 is TGCAGTGCTAGGGGGATTAGCTACGAGCAGTACTTC. Translating it yields CSARGISYEQYF.

For this clonotype: A much larger clonotype is one base distant, so this may be a read error. This chain connects TRBV4-1 to TRBJ2-7; D is possibly TRBD1 (6 bases). Germline CDR1 and CDR2: MGHRA and YSYEKL. This CDR3 comprises 15 residues. This CDR3 is CTSSHPVGATYEQYF. The CDR3 coding sequence is TGCACCAGCAGCCATCCTGTGGGGGCAACCTACGAGCAGTACTTC.

In the case of this clonotype: Mismatch with germline at one junction end may stem from a read error. The chain joins TRBV20-1 to TRBJ2-6, with D perhaps TRBD1 or TRBD2 (5 bases each). Germline CDR1 and CDR2: DFQATT and SNEGSKA (reference sequence). The CDR3 contains 17 residues. The CDR3 sequence: CSATLQGAFSGANVPTF. DNA of the CDR3: TGCAGTGCTACTCTTCAGGGAGCCTTCTCTGGGGCCAACGTCCCGACTTTC.

A few counts support this clonotype. V is TRBV5-1 and J is TRBJ2-7; 8 bases fit TRBD1. The germline CDR1 and CDR2 sequences are SGHRS and YFSETQ. V trimming: 3 bases; J trimming: 3 bases; junction bases outside the gene matches: 5. The CDR3 runs to 14 residues. CDR3 coding DNA: TGCGCCAGCAGCTCCGAAACAGGGGGCTACGAGCAGTACTTC. Residues: CASSSETGGYEQYF.

This rearrangement joins TRBV27 to TRBJ1-2; D is ambiguous. V lost 10 bases and J lost 2, with 8 bases in between. The CDR3 consists of 11 residues. From germline, CDR1 is MNHEY and CDR2 SMNVEV (reference sequence). The CDR3 reads CATRFNYGYTF. The CDR3 DNA reads as TGTGCCACGCGTTTCAACTATGGCTACACCTTC.

Only one count was recorded for this clonotype. The DNA of the CDR3 is TGTGCCAGCAGCCGCCGTGCATCTCAACATGGGACAGATACGCAGTATTTT. This sequence encodes CASSRRASQHGTDTQYF. The chain employs TRBV3-1 and TRBJ2-3; D not certain. Germline loops: CDR1 LGHDT, CDR2 YNNKEL (reference sequence). The ends were cut back, 4 bases at V and 3 bases at J, with 20 bases in the middle. The CDR3 spans 17 residues.

The rearrangement uses TRBV27 and TRBJ1-6; 7 nucleotides match TRBD1. The germline V gene encodes CDR1 MNHEY and CDR2 SMNVEV (reference sequence). CDR3 size: 17 residues. V dropped 4 bases and J dropped 3; count of bases not matched to a gene: 9. CDR3: CASSSGVRGGYNSPLHF. DNA of the CDR3: TGTGCCAGCAGTTCCGGGGTCAGGGGGGGCTATAATTCACCCCTCCACTTT.

This clonotype appeared a few times. The V and J genes are TRBV7-2 and TRBJ2-2, with 13 positions matching TRBD2. CDR3 length: 17 amino acids. J gave up 6 bases and V 2 bases, and 6 bases lay outside the gene matches. Germline-derived CDR1 and CDR2 are SGHTA and FQGNSA. In nucleotides, the CDR3 is TGTGCCAGCAGCTTATCTCAACTAGCGGGGGGGCCCGGGGAGCTGTTTTTT. Residues: CASSLSQLAGGPGELFF.

This clonotype was seen more than once but under ten times. The chain combines TRBV29-1 with TRBJ2-7; a possible D gene is TRBD1 (6 bases). The CDR3 length is 14 residues. Per the germline V gene, CDR1 is SQVTM and CDR2 is ANQGSEA. Trimming took 0 bases from V and 2 from J, leaving 11 bases between them. The CDR3 DNA follows: TGCAGCGTTGAAGATCCGGGACAAACCTACGAGCAGTACTTC. It translates to CSVEDPGQTYEQYF.

This clonotype showed up just a few times. The J gene is TRBJ1-1, the V gene TRBV5-1, with 7 nucleotides matching TRBD1. Germline V lookup: CDR1 SGHRS, CDR2 YFSETQ. The CDR3 is 15 residues long. J lost 0 bases, V lost 5 bases, and 7 bases had no gene match. The CDR3 is CASRGTAFLNTEAFF. CDR3 nucleotides: TGCGCCAGCAGGGGGACAGCCTTCCTGAACACTGAAGCTTTCTTT.

This clonotype was found a few times. This chain connects TRBV20-1 to TRBJ2-7; D may be TRBD2 (6 bases). This CDR3 comprises 15 residues. V lost 3 bases and J 2 bases, leaving 17 bases between the germline ends. Germline CDR1 is DFQATT and CDR2 is SNEGSKA (reference sequence). CDR3 DNA: TGCAGTGCTAGGTATACACTTCCGGGGGCCTACGAGCAGTACTTC. It translates to CSARYTLPGAYEQYF.

This clonotype was detected only a few times. The CDR3 nucleotides read TGTGCCAGCAGCGCGCGGGGGACCTACAATGAGCAGTTCTTC. It specifies CASSARGTYNEQFF. This chain links TRBV9 with TRBJ2-1; TRBD2 matches 7 bases. From germline, CDR1 is SGDLS and CDR2 YYNGEE. V dropped 3 bases and J dropped 2; count of bases not matched to a gene: 2. The CDR3 sequence is 14 residues long.

This clonotype was seen ten or more times. This rearrangement joins TRBV6-5 to TRBJ2-7; possible D gene TRBD2, 5 bases. The CDR3 has 13 amino acids. Germline CDR1 and CDR2: MNHEY and SVGAGI. The ends were cut back, 5 bases at V and 3 bases at J, with 11 bases in the middle. CDR3 sequence: CASSRERYYEQYF. The CDR3 region has the DNA TGTGCCAGCAGTAGGGAGAGGTACTACGAGCAGTACTTC.

This rearrangement joins TRBV10-3 to TRBJ2-1; weak D call: TRBD2 (7 bases). The V and J ends lost 1 base and 8 bases respectively, with 12 bases between them. The CDR3 contains 14 residues. In germline, CDR1 is ENHRY, CDR2 SYGVKD. This CDR3 is CAISEYGGADEQFF. DNA for the CDR3: TGTGCCATCAGTGAGTATGGGGGGGCCGATGAGCAGTTCTTC.

This clonotype came up a few times. The V gene is TRBV28, the J gene TRBJ1-2; perhaps TRBD1 as D (6 bases). The germline CDR1 and CDR2 sequences are MDHEN and SYDVKM. V shed 2 bases and J shed 0 bases, with 10 bases lying between them. The CDR3 extends over 15 amino acids. This CDR3 is CASSLLGQPNYGYTF. The CDR3 DNA is TGTGCCAGCAGTTTACTTGGACAGCCTAACTATGGCTACACCTTC.

This clonotype has a single count. The V and J genes are TRBV20-1 and TRBJ2-3; D is unclear. The ends were cut back, 4 bases at V and 8 bases at J, with 10 bases in the middle. This CDR3 is built from 11 residues. Germline V gives CDR1 DFQATT, CDR2 SNEGSKA (reference sequence). CDR3 in amino acids: CSATGLSTQYF. CDR3 coding DNA: TGCAGTGCTACAGGCCTTAGTACGCAGTATTTT.

V gene TRBV6-5 combines with J gene TRBJ1-2; D not certain. Per germline, CDR1 MNHEY and CDR2 SVGAGI. CDR3 size: 13 residues. V gave up 6 bases and J gave up 3 bases, with 11 bases separating them. The CDR3: CASRQAVDYGYTF. The CDR3 coding sequence is TGTGCCAGCAGGCAGGCGGTCGACTATGGCTACACCTTC.

This chain links TRBV3-1 with TRBJ1-2, with 10 bases aligning to TRBD1. With V trimmed by 5 bases and J by 4 bases, 4 bases remained unmatched. The CDR3 length is 14 residues. Germline loops: CDR1 LGHDT, CDR2 YNNKEL (reference sequence). CDR3: CASSEGQGTYGYTF. CDR3 in DNA: TGTGCCAGCAGCGAGGGACAGGGGACCTATGGCTACACCTTC.

The table lists this clonotype with a few counts. This sequence joins TRBV11-2 and TRBJ2-5; D is perhaps TRBD1 or TRBD2 (5 bases each). With 4 bases removed from V and 0 bases from J, the gap between germline ends came to 18 bases. Germline V CDR1 and CDR2: SGHAT, FQNNGV. The CDR3 sequence is 17 residues long. The DNA for the CDR3 is TGTGCCAGCAGCTACGGGACCCCTCGAGGGTACCAAGAGACCCAGTACTTC. It translates to CASSYGTPRGYQETQYF.

V is TRBV7-2 and J is TRBJ2-1, with TRBD2 identical over 8 bases. CDR1 SGHTA and CDR2 FQGNSA come from the germline V gene. J gave up 9 bases and V 5 bases, and 9 bases lay outside the gene matches. The CDR3 runs to 14 residues. The CDR3 DNA follows: TGTGCCAGCAGCACCGGGACTAGTGCGTTTGAGCAGTTCTTC. Translating it yields CASSTGTSAFEQFF.